This T cell receptor (beta chain) comes out of a study of blood T cell repertoires in COVID-19. Only in-frame clones appear in the TCRdb table, and some are missing; sequencing was by immunoSEQ multiplex PCR. Of around 200,000 clones in the sample, around 88% were seen once. Ten or more counts support this clone. This CDR3 is 16 amino acids long. The V gene end was trimmed by 5 bases and the J gene end by 2 bases; junction bases not matched to a gene: 9. Germline CDR1 and CDR2: SEHNR and FQNEAQ (reference sequence). V usage is TRBV7-9 and J usage is TRBJ2-7; the match to TRBD2 covers 10 bases. This clonotype originated in a man aged 40-49 years with acute COVID-19. Sequencing was carried out using PBMCs or T cells enriched from blood (not recorded which). The CDR3 DNA sequence: TGTGCCAGCAGCCCCAAAACAGCGGGAGGGCCCTACGAGCAGTACTTC. Its protein is CASSPKTAGGPYEQYF. Full variable domain (rest looked up from reference TRBV7-9 and TRBJ2-7): DTGVSQNPRHKITKRGQNVTFRCDPISEHNRLYWYRQTLGQGPEFLTYFQNEAQLEKSRLLSDRFSAERPKGSFSTLEIQRTEQGDSAMYLCASSPKTAGGPYEQYFGPGTRLTVT.